This T cell receptor beta chain comes out of a study of control samples from healthy donors and cancer patients. Produced via immunoSEQ multiplex PCR; TCRdb's table is partial and in-frame only. The table lists over 80,000 clones, 70% to 90% of them singletons, with approximately 20% in the top ten. The length of the CDR3 is 13 residues. Germline assignment: CDR1 SGHTA and CDR2 FQGTGA. V dropped 6 bases and J dropped 4 bases, with 12 bases sitting between them. The chain joins TRBV7-3 to TRBJ2-5, with D hard to call. Sequenced sample: blood. This sequence originates from a man aged 25-45 years in good health. CDR3 bases: TGTGCCAGCAGTCGACTCCCTGGAGAGACCCAGTACTTC. Translated, it gives CASSRLPGETQYF.